The 27 T cell receptor beta chains below come from one sample, sequenced in a study of human T cells and chemical hapten exposure. Indicated time point: patch test 1, 2 weeks after DPC sensitization. Treatment noted: therapeutic diphenylcyclopropenone sensitization with weekly scalp DPC. In TCRdb, the RACE reads were re-called with MiXCR into one record per CDR3 protein. The data contain tens of thousands of distinct CDR3 sequences, about a tenth of them singletons. Material: whole blood, obtained in connection with sensitization to the hapten diphenylcyclopropenone (DPC). All receptors come from a woman aged 40 to 55 with alopecia areata. Some clones in this sample may be carry-over from other donors' samples.

This clonotype was detected ten times or more. The CDR3 sequence is CASSPRQGVLNEQYF. CDR3 nucleotide sequence: TGCGCCAGCAGCCCTCGACAGGGAGTCTTGAACGAGCAGTACTTC. The chain couples TRBV4-1 to TRBJ2-7; 7 bases agree with TRBD1. V lost 4 bases, J lost 5 bases, and 11 bases stayed unmatched. The length of the CDR3 is 15 residues. Looked up from germline, CDR1 is MGHRA and CDR2 is YSYEKL.

In its sample, this clonotype was seen many times. The genes are TRBV2 and TRBJ2-1; D is unclear. The CDR3 loop spans 16 amino acids. Trimming left V 7 bases short and J 0 bases short, with 16 bases between. CDR1 is SNHLY, CDR2 FYNNEI, per germline. The CDR3 sequence is CASTIGFSNSYNEQFF. The CDR3 DNA reads TGTGCCAGCACCATCGGGTTTAGCAACTCCTACAATGAGCAGTTCTTC. Looking up the rest from reference TRBV2 and TRBJ2-1 gives the full variable domain: EPEVTQTPSHQVTQMGQEVILRCVPISNHLYFYWYRQILGQKVEFLVSFYNNEISEKSEIFDDQFSVERPDGSNFTLKIRSTKLEDSAMYFCASTIGFSNSYNEQFFGPGTRLTVL.

This clonotype was recorded at least ten times. V gene TRBV3-1 combines with J gene TRBJ1-1, with TRBD1 matching 7 bases. Germline CDR1 is LGHDT and CDR2 is YNNKEL (reference sequence). Trimming took 1 base from V and 5 from J; bases not matched to a gene: 7. CDR3 length: 15 amino acids. The CDR3 is CASSQGGGAFTEAFF. The CDR3 nucleotides read TGTGCCAGCAGCCAAGGAGGGGGCGCTTTTACTGAAGCTTTCTTT.

Within the sample, this clonotype is medium-sized (0.01 to 0.1%). This chain joins TRBV6-4 and TRBJ2-1; D gene uncertain. The CDR3 spans 12 residues. Germline V gives CDR1 MRHNA, CDR2 SNTAGT. Between the trimmed V and J ends, which lost 7 bases and 5 bases, there was a span of 9 bases. CDR3 sequence reads: CASKAANNEQFF. CDR3 in DNA: TGTGCCAGCAAGGCCGCAAACAATGAGCAGTTCTTC.

The sample holds many counts of this clonotype. The chain has TRBV7-2 and TRBJ2-3, with 8 nucleotides matching TRBD2. The V and J ends lost 5 bases and 2 bases, in that order; junction bases with no gene match: 6. Germline V lookup: CDR1 SGHTA, CDR2 FQGNSA. This CDR3 has 15 amino acids. The CDR3 region is CASSMVLADTDTQYF. For the CDR3, the DNA is TGTGCCAGCAGCATGGTACTAGCGGACACAGATACGCAGTATTTT.

In DNA form, the CDR3 reads TGTGCCAGCAGCCCGACAGACTACAATGAGCAGTTCTTC. It yields the protein CASSPTDYNEQFF. The chain employs TRBV9 and TRBJ2-1, with a possible D match to TRBD1 (5 bases). CDR3 length equals 13 residues. The germline V gene has CDR1 SGDLS and CDR2 YYNGEE. Trimming pared 4 bases from V and 3 bases from J, leaving 8 bases between. The complete variable domain, with remaining parts taken from reference TRBV9 and TRBJ2-1, reads DSGVTQTPKHLITATGQRVTLRCSPRSGDLSVYWYQQSLDQGLQFLIQYYNGEERAKGNILERFSAQQFPDLHSELNLSSLELGDSALYFCASSPTDYNEQFFGPGTRLTVL.

This clonotype was seen more than once but under ten times. J is TRBJ2-3 and V is TRBV9; unclear D gene. Germline lookup yields CDR1 SGDLS and CDR2 YYNGEE. V was clipped by 0 bases and J by 3 bases, with 8 bases between them. The CDR3 is 14 amino acids. The CDR3 sequence is CASSVDTWTDTQYF. The DNA for the CDR3 is TGTGCCAGCAGCGTAGACACCTGGACAGATACGCAGTATTTT.

This clonotype turned up a few times. The V and J genes are TRBV7-6 and TRBJ2-7, with 8 bases identical to TRBD1. With V trimmed by 1 base and J by 3 bases, 2 bases remained unmatched. The CDR3 is 14 residues long. Germline loops: CDR1 SGHVS, CDR2 FNYEAQ. The CDR3 nucleotides are TGTGCCAGCAGCTTAGACAGGGGGTTCTACGAGCAGTACTTC. Amino acid sequence: CASSLDRGFYEQYF. Combining the CDR3 with reference TRBV7-6 and TRBJ2-7 gives the whole variable domain GAGVSQSPRYKVTKRGQDVALRCDPISGHVSLYWYRQALGQGPEFLTYFNYEAQQDKSGLPNDRFSAERPEGSISTLTIQRTEQRDSAMYRCASSLDRGFYEQYFGPGTRLTVT.

About this clonotype itself: Since a much larger clone is just one base distant, this may be a read error. The rearrangement joins TRBV30 to TRBJ1-1; D remains unclear. Per the germline V gene, CDR1 is GTSNPN and CDR2 is SVGIG (reference sequence). V was cut by 5 bases and J by 1 base, with 8 bases left in between. This CDR3 contains 12 residues. In DNA form, the CDR3 reads TGTGCCTGGCATCCGGGGAACACTGAAGCTTTCTTT. Its protein is CAWHPGNTEAFF.

The V and J genes are TRBV6-2 or TRBV6-3 and TRBJ2-3, with 11 positions matching TRBD2. Trimming cost V 7 bases and J 5 bases; bases outside gene matches: 20. CDR3 length: 19 residues. Germline CDR1 and CDR2: MNHEY and SVGEGT. The DNA of the CDR3 is TGTGCCAGCACCCATAGCGGGGGGGCTATTTCTTCGACGGAAGATACGCAGTATTTT. Translation gives CASTHSGGAISSTEDTQYF.

In this sample, this clonotype turned up a few times. The rearrangement uses TRBV29-1 and TRBJ2-2, with D unclear. Trimming removed 0 bases at V and 0 bases at J, with 8 bases between. This CDR3 has 15 residues. Germline CDR1 SQVTM, CDR2 ANQGSEA. The CDR3 DNA follows: TGCAGCGTTGAAGATCTTAGAGCGAACACCGGGGAGCTGTTTTTT. Protein sequence: CSVEDLRANTGELFF.

This clonotype was seen a single time. The V call is TRBV5-5, the J call TRBJ1-3; no definite D call. Germline V gene lookup returns CDR1 SGHKS and CDR2 YYEKEE (reference sequence). V dropped 2 bases and J dropped 6 bases, with 15 bases sitting between them. The CDR3 has 15 residues. The DNA of the CDR3 is TGTGCCAGCAGCTTTCGAACGGGAATCGAAAACACCATATATTTT. Residues: CASSFRTGIENTIYF.

Many counts were recorded for this clonotype. The chain couples TRBV6-5 to TRBJ2-3; 7 nucleotides align to TRBD2. CDR3 length: 15 residues. Germline loops: CDR1 MNHEY, CDR2 SVGAGI. The J segment lost 4 bases and the V segment lost 3 bases, leaving 7 bases of the junction unmatched. The CDR3 DNA reads as TGTGCCAGCAGTTATAGTCGGACTAGACCAGATACGCAGTATTTT. The encoded protein is CASSYSRTRPDTQYF.

The chain links TRBV4-3 to TRBJ2-6; 7 positions match TRBD1. Germline-derived CDR1 and CDR2 are LGHNA and YSLEER. J gave up 2 bases and V 1 base, and 5 bases lay outside the gene matches. The CDR3 loop spans 17 amino acids. In DNA form, the CDR3 reads TGCGCCAGCAGCCAAGCAACAGGGGAGCCTGGGGCCAACGTCCTGACTTTC. Translation: CASSQATGEPGANVLTF.

This clonotype was counted ten times or more. The germline gene is not matched at one end of the junction; a read error may be the cause. The rearrangement uses TRBV6-2 or TRBV6-3 and TRBJ2-3; D is unclear. The CDR3 extends over 14 amino acids. Germline CDR1 reads MNHEY; CDR2 reads SVGEGT. The CDR3 bases are TGTGCCAGCAGTCACTCGGCCCCCACAGATACGCAGTATTTT. Protein sequence: CASSHSAPTDTQYF.

The chain combines TRBV6-4 with TRBJ2-2; D tentatively reads TRBD1 or TRBD2 (5 bases each). V lost 2 bases and J lost 7, with 5 bases in between. The CDR3 is made up of 12 amino acids. The germline gives CDR1 MRHNA, CDR2 SNTAGT. The CDR3 DNA sequence: TGTGCCAGCAGTGACGGGGGCGGGGAGCTGTTTTTT. Its protein is CASSDGGGELFF.

This clonotype was counted many times. The chain carries TRBV12-5 and TRBJ2-7; possibly TRBD2 for D (6 bases). V was clipped by 0 bases and J by 6 bases, with 12 bases between them. The V gene's germline CDR1 is LGHNT and CDR2 FRNRAP. This CDR3 contains 14 residues. The chain's CDR3 is CASGLVRGGTEQYF. The DNA of the CDR3 is TGTGCTAGTGGTTTGGTACGAGGAGGGACCGAGCAGTACTTC.

The CDR3 nucleotides are TGTGCCAGCGGAGCGGGGGAGTACAATGAGCAGTTCTTC. Translation gives CASGAGEYNEQFF. The chain links TRBV6-2 or TRBV6-3 to TRBJ2-1, with 8 bases identical to TRBD2. CDR1 MNHEY and CDR2 SVGEGT come from the germline V gene. This CDR3 has 13 amino acids. Trimming took 8 bases from V and 4 from J; bases not matched to a gene: 4.

This rearrangement joins TRBV5-1 to TRBJ2-3, with TRBD2 matching 14 bases. CDR1 SGHRS and CDR2 YFSETQ come from the germline V gene. With 7 bases clipped from V and 3 bases from J, the junction kept 10 bases outside the gene matches. This CDR3 region has 17 residues. For the CDR3, the DNA is TGCGCCAGCTCTAACCTTGGACTAGCGGGGGGAACAGATACGCAGTATTTT. Amino acid sequence: CASSNLGLAGGTDTQYF.

This clonotype was recorded a few times. This chain joins TRBV12-3 or TRBV12-4 and TRBJ1-5; a weak D match, TRBD1 (5 bases). The V end was cut by 5 bases, the J end by 1 base, with 12 bases between. The CDR3 is 15 amino acids. This CDR3 reads CASSGTGGSNQPQHF. Written as DNA, the CDR3 is TGTGCCAGCAGTGGGACCGGCGGGAGCAATCAGCCCCAGCATTTT.

This clonotype was recorded many times. The chain employs TRBV28 and TRBJ2-1, with D hard to call. The CDR3 has 11 residues. V gave up 4 bases and J gave up 4 bases, with 2 bases separating them. The V gene's germline CDR1 is MDHEN and CDR2 SYDVKM. Here the CDR3 DNA reads TGTGCCAGCAGTTGGTACAATGAGCAGTTCTTC. Amino acids: CASSWYNEQFF.

There are a few counts of this clonotype. This rearrangement joins TRBV5-1 to TRBJ1-5; unclear D gene. The CDR3 consists of 13 residues. V gave up 0 bases and J gave up 4 bases, with 5 bases separating them. The V gene's germline CDR1 is SGHRS and CDR2 YFSETQ. The CDR3 DNA follows: TGCGCCAGCAGCTTGGACCCTAATCAGCCCCAGCATTTT. Its translation: CASSLDPNQPQHF.

This chain joins TRBV4-1 and TRBJ2-1; D is ambiguous. The germline V gene has CDR1 MGHRA and CDR2 YSYEKL. This CDR3 comprises 12 residues. The ends were cut back, 0 bases at V and 8 bases at J, with 5 bases in the middle. The CDR3 reads CASSQDEDEQFF. DNA for the CDR3: TGCGCCAGCAGCCAAGATGAGGATGAGCAGTTCTTC.

This clonotype was found many times. The V and J genes are TRBV5-6 and TRBJ2-5; D is ambiguous. Trimming pared 5 bases from V and 4 bases from J, leaving 15 bases between. The CDR3 is made up of 14 amino acids. The V gene's germline CDR1 is SGHDT and CDR2 YYEEEE. DNA for the CDR3: TGTGCCAGCAGATTTAAAAACTGGGGAGAGACCCAGTACTTC. Translated, it gives CASRFKNWGETQYF.

In this sample, this clonotype turned up many times. The chain recombines TRBV2 with TRBJ1-1; D remains unclear. The V end was cut by 1 base, the J end by 6 bases, with 21 bases between. The CDR3 extends over 17 amino acids. Germline V gene sequence: CDR1 SNHLY, CDR2 FYNNEI. The CDR3 DNA is TGTGCCAGCAGTGAAGATCAGCCTAGATCTGGGTGGTCTGAAGCTTTCTTT. This sequence encodes CASSEDQPRSGWSEAFF. The full variable domain, rest sourced from reference TRBV2 and TRBJ1-1, is EPEVTQTPSHQVTQMGQEVILRCVPISNHLYFYWYRQILGQKVEFLVSFYNNEISEKSEIFDDQFSVERPDGSNFTLKIRSTKLEDSAMYFCASSEDQPRSGWSEAFFGQGTRLTVV.

The sample holds many counts of this clonotype. V gene TRBV20-1 combines with J gene TRBJ2-3; 9 nucleotides match TRBD2. This CDR3 is built from 21 residues. Germline V CDR1 and CDR2: DFQATT, SNEGSKA (reference sequence). The J segment lost 0 bases and the V segment lost 0 bases, leaving 19 bases of the junction unmatched. The CDR3 DNA follows: TGCAGTGCTAGAGATCATTTGGGCGGGGGGGCAGACTGGCTAAGCACAGATACGCAGTATTTT. Amino acids: CSARDHLGGGADWLSTDTQYF.

The chain uses TRBV5-1 and TRBJ2-7; the D gene could be TRBD1 or TRBD2 (5 bases each). V shed 4 bases and J shed 4 bases, with 15 bases lying between them. This CDR3 has 14 amino acids. Germline V gene sequence: CDR1 SGHRS, CDR2 YFSETQ. The CDR3 sequence is CASSIGTSQYEQYF. CDR3 coding DNA: TGCGCCAGCAGCATTGGGACGTCTCAATACGAGCAGTACTTC.